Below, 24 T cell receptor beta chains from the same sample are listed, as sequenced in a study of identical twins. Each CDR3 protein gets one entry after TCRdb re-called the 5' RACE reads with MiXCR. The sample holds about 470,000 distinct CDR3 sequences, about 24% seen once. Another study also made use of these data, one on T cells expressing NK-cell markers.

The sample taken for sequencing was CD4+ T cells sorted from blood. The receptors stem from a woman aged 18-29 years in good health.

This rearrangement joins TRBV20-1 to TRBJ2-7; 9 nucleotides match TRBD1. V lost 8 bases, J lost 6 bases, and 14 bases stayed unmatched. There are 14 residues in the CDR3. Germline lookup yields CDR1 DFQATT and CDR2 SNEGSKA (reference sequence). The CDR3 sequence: CSWGTGQGVSEQYF. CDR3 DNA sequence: TGCAGTTGGGGCACGGGACAGGGAGTTTCCGAGCAGTACTTC.

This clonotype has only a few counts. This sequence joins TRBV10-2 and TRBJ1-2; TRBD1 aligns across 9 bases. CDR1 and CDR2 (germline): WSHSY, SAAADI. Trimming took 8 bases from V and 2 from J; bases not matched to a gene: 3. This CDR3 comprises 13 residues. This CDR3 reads CASGTGTNYGYTF. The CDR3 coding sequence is TGCGCCAGCGGGACAGGGACAAACTATGGCTACACCTTC.

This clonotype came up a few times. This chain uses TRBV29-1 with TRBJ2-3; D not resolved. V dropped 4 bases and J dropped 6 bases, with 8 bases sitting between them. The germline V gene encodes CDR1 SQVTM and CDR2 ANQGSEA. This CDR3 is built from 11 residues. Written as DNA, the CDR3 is TGCAGCGTTGGTACTTCGGATACGCAGTATTTT. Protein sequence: CSVGTSDTQYF.

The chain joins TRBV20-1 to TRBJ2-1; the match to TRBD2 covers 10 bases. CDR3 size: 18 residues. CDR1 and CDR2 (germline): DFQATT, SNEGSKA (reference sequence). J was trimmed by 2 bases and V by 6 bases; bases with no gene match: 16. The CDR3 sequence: CSATVLAGATLTYNEQFF. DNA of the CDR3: TGCAGTGCCACTGTCCTAGCGGGGGCAACCTTAACCTACAATGAGCAGTTCTTC.

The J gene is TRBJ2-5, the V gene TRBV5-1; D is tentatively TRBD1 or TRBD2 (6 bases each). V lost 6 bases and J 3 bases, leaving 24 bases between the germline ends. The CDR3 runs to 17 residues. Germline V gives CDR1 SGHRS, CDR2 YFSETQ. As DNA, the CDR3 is TGCGCCAGCACGACAGGACAAGCGAGCTGGGGGGAAGAGACCCAGTACTTC. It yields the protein CASTTGQASWGEETQYF.

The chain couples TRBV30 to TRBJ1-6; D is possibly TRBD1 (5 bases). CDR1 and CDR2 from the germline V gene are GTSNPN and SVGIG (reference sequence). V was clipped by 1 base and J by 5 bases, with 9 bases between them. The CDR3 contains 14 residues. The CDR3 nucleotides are TGTGCCTGGAGTGGCGGGGCCAATAATTCACCCCTCCACTTT. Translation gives CAWSGGANNSPLHF.

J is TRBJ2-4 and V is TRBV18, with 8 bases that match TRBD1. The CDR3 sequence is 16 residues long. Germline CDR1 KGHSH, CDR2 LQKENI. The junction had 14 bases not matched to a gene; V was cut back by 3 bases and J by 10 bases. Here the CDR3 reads CASSPPEATGGTIQYF. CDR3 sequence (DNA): TGTGCCAGCTCACCGCCAGAAGCAACAGGGGGAACTATTCAGTACTTC.

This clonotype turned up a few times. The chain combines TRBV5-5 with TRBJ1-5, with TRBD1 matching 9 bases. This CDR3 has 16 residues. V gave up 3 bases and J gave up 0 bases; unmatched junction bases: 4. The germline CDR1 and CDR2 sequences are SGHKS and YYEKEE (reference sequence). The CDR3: CASSWGQGGSNQPQHF. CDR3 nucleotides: TGTGCCAGCAGCTGGGGACAGGGCGGTAGCAATCAGCCCCAGCATTTT.

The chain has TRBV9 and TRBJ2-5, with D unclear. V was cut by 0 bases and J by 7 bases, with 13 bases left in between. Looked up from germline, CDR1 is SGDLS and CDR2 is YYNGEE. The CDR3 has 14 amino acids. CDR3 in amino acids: CASSVGFRERTQYF. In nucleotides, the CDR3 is TGTGCCAGCAGCGTAGGCTTCAGAGAGAGGACCCAGTACTTC.

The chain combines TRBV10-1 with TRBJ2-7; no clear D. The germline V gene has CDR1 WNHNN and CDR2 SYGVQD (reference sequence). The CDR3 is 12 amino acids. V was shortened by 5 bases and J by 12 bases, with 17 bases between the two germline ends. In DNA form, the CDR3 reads TGCGCCAGCAGTCCCGGGCCCGGACCCACGTACTTC. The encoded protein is CASSPGPGPTYF.

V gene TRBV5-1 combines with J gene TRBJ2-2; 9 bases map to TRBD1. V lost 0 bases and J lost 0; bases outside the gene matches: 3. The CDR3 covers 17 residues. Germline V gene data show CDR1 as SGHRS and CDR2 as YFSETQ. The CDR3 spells CASSLGGQGTNTGELFF. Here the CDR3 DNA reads TGCGCCAGCAGCTTGGGTGGACAGGGGACGAACACCGGGGAGCTGTTTTTT.

The CDR3 region has the DNA TGTGCCAGCAGTCCCGACAGGCCTACCGGGGAGCTGTTTTTT. Encoded protein: CASSPDRPTGELFF. The J gene is TRBJ2-2, the V gene TRBV27; tentatively, D is TRBD1 (6 bases). Trimming cost V 5 bases and J 5 bases, with 12 bases left between them. The CDR3 has 14 amino acids. Germline-derived CDR1 and CDR2 are MNHEY and SMNVEV (reference sequence).

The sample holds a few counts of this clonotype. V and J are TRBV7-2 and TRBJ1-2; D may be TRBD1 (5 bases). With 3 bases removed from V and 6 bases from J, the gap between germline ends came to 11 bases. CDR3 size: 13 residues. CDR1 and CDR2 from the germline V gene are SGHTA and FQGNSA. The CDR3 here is CASSLMGDHGYTF. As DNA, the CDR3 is TGTGCCAGCAGCTTGATGGGGGACCATGGCTACACCTTC.

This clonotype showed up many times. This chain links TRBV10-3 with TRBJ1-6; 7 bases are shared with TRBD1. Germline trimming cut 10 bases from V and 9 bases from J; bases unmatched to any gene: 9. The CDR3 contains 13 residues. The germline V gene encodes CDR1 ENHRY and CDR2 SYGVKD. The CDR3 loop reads CAKRRDSRSPLHF. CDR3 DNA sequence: TGTGCCAAGCGCCGGGACAGCCGTTCACCCCTCCACTTT.

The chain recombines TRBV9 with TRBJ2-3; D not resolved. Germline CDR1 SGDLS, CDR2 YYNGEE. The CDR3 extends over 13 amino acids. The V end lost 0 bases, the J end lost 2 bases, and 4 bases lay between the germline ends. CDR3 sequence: CASSVVLTDTQYF. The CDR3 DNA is TGTGCCAGCAGCGTAGTCCTCACAGATACGCAGTATTTT.

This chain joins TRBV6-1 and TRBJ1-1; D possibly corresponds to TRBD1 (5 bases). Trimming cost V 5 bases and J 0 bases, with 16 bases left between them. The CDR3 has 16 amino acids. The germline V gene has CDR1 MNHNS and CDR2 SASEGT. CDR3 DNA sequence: TGTGCCAGCAGTATAGGAACAGGAAGACTGAACACTGAAGCTTTCTTT. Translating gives CASSIGTGRLNTEAFF.

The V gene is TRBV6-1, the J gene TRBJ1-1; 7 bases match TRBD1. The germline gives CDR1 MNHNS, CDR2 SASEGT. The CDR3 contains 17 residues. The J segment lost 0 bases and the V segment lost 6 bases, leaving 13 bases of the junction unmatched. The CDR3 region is CASRNRGLIPMNTEAFF. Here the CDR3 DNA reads TGTGCCAGCAGGAACAGGGGTTTGATACCCATGAACACTGAAGCTTTCTTT.

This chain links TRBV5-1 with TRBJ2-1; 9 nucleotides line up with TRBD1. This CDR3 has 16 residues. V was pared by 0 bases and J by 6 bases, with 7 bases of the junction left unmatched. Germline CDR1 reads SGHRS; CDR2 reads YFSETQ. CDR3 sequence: CASSLAGQGTGNEQFF. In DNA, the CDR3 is TGCGCCAGCAGCTTGGCCGGACAGGGGACTGGCAATGAGCAGTTCTTC.

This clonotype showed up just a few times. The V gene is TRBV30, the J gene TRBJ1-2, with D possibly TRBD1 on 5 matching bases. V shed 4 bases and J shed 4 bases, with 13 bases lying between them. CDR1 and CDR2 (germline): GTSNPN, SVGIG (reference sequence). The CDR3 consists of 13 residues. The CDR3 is CAWKARDVYGYTF. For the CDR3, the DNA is TGTGCCTGGAAGGCCCGGGACGTCTATGGCTACACCTTC.

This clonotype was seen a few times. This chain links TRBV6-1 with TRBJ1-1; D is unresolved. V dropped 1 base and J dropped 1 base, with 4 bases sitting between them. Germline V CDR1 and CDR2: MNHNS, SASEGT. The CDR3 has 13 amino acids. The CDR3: CASSEGRNTEAFF. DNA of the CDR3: TGTGCCAGCAGTGAAGGTCGGAACACTGAAGCTTTCTTT.

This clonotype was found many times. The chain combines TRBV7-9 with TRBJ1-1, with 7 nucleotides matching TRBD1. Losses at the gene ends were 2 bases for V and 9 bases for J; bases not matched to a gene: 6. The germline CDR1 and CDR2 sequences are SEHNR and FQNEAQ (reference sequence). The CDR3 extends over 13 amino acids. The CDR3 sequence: CASSLRGDRQAFF. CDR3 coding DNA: TGTGCCAGCAGCTTAAGGGGGGACAGACAAGCTTTCTTT.

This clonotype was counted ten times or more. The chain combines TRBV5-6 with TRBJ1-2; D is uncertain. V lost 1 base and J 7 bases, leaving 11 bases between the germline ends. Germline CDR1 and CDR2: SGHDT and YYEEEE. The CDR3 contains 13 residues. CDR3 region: CASSLRERSGYTF. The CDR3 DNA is TGTGCCAGCAGCTTGCGTGAAAGGTCTGGCTACACCTTC. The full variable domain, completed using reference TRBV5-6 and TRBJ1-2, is DAGVTQSPTHLIKTRGQQVTLRCSPKSGHDTVSWYQQALGQGPQFIFQYYEEEERQRGNFPDRFSGHQFPNYSSELNVNALLLGDSALYLCASSLRERSGYTFGSGTRLTVV.

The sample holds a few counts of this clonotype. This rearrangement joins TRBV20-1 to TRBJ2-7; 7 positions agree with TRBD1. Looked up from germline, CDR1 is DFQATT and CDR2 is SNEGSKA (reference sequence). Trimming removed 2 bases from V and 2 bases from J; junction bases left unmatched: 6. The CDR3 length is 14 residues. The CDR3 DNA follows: TGCAGTGCTAGACGGGACAGTTCCACCTACGAGCAGTACTTC. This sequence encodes CSARRDSSTYEQYF.

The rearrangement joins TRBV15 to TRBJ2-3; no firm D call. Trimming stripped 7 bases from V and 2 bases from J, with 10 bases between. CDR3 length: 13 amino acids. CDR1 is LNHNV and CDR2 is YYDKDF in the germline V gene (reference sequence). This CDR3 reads CATKARNTDTQYF. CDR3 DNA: TGTGCCACCAAGGCCCGTAACACAGATACGCAGTATTTT. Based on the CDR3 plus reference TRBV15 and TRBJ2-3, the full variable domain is DAMVIQNPRYQVTQFGKPVTLSCSQTLNHNVMYWYQQKSSQAPKLLFHYYDKDFNNEADTPDNFQSRRPNTSFCFLDIRSPGLGDTAMYLCATKARNTDTQYFGPGTRLTVL.